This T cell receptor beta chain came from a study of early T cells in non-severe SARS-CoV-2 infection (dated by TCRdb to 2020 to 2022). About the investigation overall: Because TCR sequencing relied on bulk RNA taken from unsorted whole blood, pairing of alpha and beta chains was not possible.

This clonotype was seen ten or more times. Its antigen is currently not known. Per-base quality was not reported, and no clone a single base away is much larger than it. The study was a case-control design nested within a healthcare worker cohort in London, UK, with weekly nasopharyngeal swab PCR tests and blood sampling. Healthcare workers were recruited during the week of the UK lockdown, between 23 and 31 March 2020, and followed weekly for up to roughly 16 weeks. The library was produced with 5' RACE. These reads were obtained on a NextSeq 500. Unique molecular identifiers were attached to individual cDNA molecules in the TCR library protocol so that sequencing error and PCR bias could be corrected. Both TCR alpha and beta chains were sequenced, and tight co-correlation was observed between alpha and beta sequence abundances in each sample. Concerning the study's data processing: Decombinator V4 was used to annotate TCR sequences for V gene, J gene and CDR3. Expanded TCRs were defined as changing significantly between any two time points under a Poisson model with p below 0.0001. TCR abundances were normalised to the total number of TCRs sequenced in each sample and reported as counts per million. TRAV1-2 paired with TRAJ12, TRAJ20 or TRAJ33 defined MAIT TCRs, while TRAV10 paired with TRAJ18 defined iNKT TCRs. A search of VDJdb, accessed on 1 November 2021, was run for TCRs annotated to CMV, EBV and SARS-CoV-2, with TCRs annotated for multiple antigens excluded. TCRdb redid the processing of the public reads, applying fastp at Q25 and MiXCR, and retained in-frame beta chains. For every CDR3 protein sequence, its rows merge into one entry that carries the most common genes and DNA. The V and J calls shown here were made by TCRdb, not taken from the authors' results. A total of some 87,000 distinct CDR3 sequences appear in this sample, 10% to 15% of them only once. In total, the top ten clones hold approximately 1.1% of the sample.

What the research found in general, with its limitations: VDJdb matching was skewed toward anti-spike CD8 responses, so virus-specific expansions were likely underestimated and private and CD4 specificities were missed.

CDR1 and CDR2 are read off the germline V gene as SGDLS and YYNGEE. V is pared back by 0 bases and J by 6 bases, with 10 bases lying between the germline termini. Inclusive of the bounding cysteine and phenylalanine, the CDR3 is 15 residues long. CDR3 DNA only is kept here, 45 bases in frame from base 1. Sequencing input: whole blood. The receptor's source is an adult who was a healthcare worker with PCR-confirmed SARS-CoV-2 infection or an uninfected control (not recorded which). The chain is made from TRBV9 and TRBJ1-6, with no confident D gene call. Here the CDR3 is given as CASSVESRLNSPLHF. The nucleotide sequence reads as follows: TGTGCCAGCAGCGTAGAGTCCAGGCTTAATTCACCCCTCCACTTT.